This passage covers 8 T cell receptor beta chains from one sample sequenced in a study of blood T cell repertoires in COVID-19. The protocol was immunoSEQ multiplex PCR, while the TCRdb copy is restricted to in-frame clones and leaves out a portion. The data show 230,000 or so clones, about 91% seen once. The sequenced sample consisted of PBMCs or T cells enriched from blood (not recorded which). The receptors were sampled from a woman aged 45-60 years with acute COVID-19.

This clone has just a few counts. The chain carries TRBV5-5 and TRBJ1-2, with a tentative D call TRBD1 (5 bases). This CDR3 region has 12 residues. V was shortened by 0 bases and J by 8 bases, with 8 bases between the two germline ends. Germline V gene lookup returns CDR1 SGHKS and CDR2 YYEKEE (reference sequence). The chain's CDR3 is CASSLGRGGYTF. CDR3 in DNA: TGTGCCAGCAGCTTGGGAAGGGGCGGCTACACCTTC.

V gene TRBV5-1 combines with J gene TRBJ2-2, with TRBD2 matching over 7 bases. This CDR3 region has 15 residues. J gave up 8 bases and V 0 bases, and 7 bases lay outside the gene matches. The germline V gene has CDR1 SGHRS and CDR2 YFSETQ. DNA for the CDR3: TGCGCCAGCAGCTTGGCCGGGACTATCAGAGGGGAGCTGTTTTTT. As protein: CASSLAGTIRGELFF.

This sequence joins TRBV9 and TRBJ1-1; 8 positions match TRBD1. From germline, CDR1 is SGDLS and CDR2 YYNGEE. The junction had 6 bases not matched to a gene; V was cut back by 4 bases and J by 1 base. The CDR3 is 15 amino acids. Here the CDR3 reads CASSRRTGKNTEAFF. DNA for the CDR3: TGTGCCAGCAGCCGCCGGACAGGGAAGAACACTGAAGCTTTCTTT.

CDR3 protein: CSPIAGNTQYF. The CDR3 region has the DNA TGCAGCCCCATAGCGGGAAATACGCAGTATTTT. The chain combines TRBV29-1 with TRBJ2-3; TRBD2 matches 8 bases. The CDR3 has 11 residues. V shed 8 bases and J 7 bases; nucleotides not matched to a gene: 5. Germline lookup yields CDR1 SQVTM and CDR2 ANQGSEA.

This clone has just one count. The genes are TRBV5-4 and TRBJ2-7, with 9 positions matching TRBD1. Trimming took 0 bases from V and 7 from J; bases not matched to a gene: 8. Germline lookup yields CDR1 SGHNT and CDR2 YYREEE (reference sequence). CDR3 length: 15 residues. The chain's CDR3 is CASSLAGTGLREQYF. The CDR3 DNA reads TGTGCCAGCAGCTTGGCCGGGACAGGGCTGAGGGAGCAGTACTTC.

The chain carries TRBV7-9 and TRBJ1-5; TRBD1 aligns across 10 bases. V lost 4 bases to trimming and J lost 5 bases; unmatched junction nucleotides: 8. This CDR3 spans 16 amino acids. The germline CDR1 and CDR2 sequences are SEHNR and FQNEAQ (reference sequence). CDR3 sequence reads: CASSYSIGTGDQPQHF. For the CDR3, the DNA is TGTGCCAGCAGCTATTCGATCGGGACAGGGGATCAGCCCCAGCATTTT.

This sequence joins TRBV5-1 and TRBJ2-7; TRBD2 matches 9 bases. Germline CDR1 and CDR2: SGHRS and YFSETQ. V lost 0 bases and J lost 0; bases outside the gene matches: 7. The CDR3 contains 17 residues. CDR3 region: CASSLGPTSGFSYEQYF. CDR3 bases: TGCGCCAGCAGCTTGGGTCCGACTAGCGGCTTCTCCTACGAGCAGTACTTC.

This clone was seen once. This sequence joins TRBV29-1 and TRBJ2-7; 7 bases map to TRBD1. The CDR3 spans 13 residues. Germline CDR1 is SQVTM and CDR2 is ANQGSEA. V lost 4 bases and J lost 2; bases outside the gene matches: 5. In DNA form, the CDR3 reads TGCAGCGTTGTCCGGGACAGCCCCTACGAGCAGTACTTC. Translated, it gives CSVVRDSPYEQYF.